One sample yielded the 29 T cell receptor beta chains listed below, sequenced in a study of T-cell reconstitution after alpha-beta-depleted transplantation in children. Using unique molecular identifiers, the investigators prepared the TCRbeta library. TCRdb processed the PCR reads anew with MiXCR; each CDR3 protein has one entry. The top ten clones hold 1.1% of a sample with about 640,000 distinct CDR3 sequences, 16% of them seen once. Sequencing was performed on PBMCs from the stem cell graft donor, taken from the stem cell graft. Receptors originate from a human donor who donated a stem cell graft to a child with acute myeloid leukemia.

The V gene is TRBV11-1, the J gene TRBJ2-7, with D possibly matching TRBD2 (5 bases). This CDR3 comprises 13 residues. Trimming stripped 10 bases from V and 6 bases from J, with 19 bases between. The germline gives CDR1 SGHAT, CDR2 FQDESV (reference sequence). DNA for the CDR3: TGTGCCATGAGCTTAGCGTCGTCTTCCGAGCAGTACTTC. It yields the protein CAMSLASSSEQYF.

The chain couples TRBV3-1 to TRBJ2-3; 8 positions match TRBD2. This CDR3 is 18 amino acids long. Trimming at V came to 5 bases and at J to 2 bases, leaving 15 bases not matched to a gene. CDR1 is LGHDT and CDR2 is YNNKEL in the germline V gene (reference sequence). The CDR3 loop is CASSFTGGTRFYTDTQYF. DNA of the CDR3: TGTGCCAGCAGCTTCACGGGAGGGACTAGATTTTACACAGATACGCAGTATTTT.

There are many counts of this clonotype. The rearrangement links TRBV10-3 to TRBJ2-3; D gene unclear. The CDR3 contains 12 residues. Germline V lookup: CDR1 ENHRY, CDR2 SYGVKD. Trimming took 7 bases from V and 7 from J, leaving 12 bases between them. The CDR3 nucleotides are TGTGCCATCACCGCGGACGGTCATACGCAGTATTTT. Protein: CAITADGHTQYF.

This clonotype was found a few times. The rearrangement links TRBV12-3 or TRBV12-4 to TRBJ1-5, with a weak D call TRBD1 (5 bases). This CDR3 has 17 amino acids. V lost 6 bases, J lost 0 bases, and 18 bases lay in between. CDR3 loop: CASRTGTVHTSNQPQHF. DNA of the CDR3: TGTGCCAGCAGAACCGGGACCGTCCATACTAGCAATCAGCCCCAGCATTTT.

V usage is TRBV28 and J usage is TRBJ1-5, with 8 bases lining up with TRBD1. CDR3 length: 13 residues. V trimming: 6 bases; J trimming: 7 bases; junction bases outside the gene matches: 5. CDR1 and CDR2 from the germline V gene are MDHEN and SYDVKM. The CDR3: CASRWDRLQPQHF. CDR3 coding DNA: TGTGCCAGCAGATGGGACAGGTTACAGCCCCAGCATTTT.

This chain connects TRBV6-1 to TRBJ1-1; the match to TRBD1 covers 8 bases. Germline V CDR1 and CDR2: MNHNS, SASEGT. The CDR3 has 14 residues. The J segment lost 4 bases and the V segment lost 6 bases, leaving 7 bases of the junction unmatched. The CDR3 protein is CASRTPDRVTEAFF. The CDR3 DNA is TGTGCCAGCAGAACCCCGGACAGGGTCACTGAAGCTTTCTTT.

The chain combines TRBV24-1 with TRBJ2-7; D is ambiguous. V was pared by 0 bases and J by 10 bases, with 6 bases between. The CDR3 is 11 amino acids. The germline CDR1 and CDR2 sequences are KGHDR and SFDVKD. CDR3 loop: CATSDLVRQYF. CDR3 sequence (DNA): TGTGCCACCAGTGATTTGGTAAGACAGTACTTC.

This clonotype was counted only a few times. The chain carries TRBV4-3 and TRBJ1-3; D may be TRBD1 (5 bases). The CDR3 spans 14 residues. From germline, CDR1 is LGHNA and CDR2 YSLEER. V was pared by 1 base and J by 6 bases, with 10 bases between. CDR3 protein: CASSQVGEENTIYF. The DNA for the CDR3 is TGCGCCAGCAGCCAAGTAGGGGAGGAAAACACCATATATTTT.

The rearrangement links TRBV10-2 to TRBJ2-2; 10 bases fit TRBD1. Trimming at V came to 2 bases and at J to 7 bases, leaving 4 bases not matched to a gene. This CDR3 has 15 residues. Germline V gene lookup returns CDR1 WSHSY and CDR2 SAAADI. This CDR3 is CASSELGQGIGELFF. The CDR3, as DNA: TGCGCCAGCAGTGAGCTGGGACAGGGGATCGGGGAGCTGTTTTTT.

The CDR3 is CASSLRNHSEAFF. CDR3 nucleotides: TGTGCCAGCAGTTTACGAAATCATAGTGAAGCTTTCTTT. The V gene is TRBV27, the J gene TRBJ1-1, with D unresolved. Germline values: CDR1 MNHEY, CDR2 SMNVEV (reference sequence). V lost 2 bases, J lost 7 bases, and 11 bases lay in between. The CDR3 runs to 13 residues.

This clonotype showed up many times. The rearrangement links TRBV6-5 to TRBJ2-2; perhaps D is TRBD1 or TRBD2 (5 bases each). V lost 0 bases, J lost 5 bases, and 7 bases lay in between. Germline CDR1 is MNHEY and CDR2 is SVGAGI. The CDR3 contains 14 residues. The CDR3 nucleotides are TGTGCCAGCAGTTACTCGAGGGGTACCGGGGAGCTGTTTTTT. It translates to CASSYSRGTGELFF.

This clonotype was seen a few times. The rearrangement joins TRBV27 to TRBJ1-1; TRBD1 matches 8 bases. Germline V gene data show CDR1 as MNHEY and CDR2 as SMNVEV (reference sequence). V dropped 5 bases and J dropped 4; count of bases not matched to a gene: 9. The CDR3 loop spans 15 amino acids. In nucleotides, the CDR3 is TGTGCCAGCAGTAAGCGGACAGGGTTCATCACTGAAGCTTTCTTT. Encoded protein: CASSKRTGFITEAFF.

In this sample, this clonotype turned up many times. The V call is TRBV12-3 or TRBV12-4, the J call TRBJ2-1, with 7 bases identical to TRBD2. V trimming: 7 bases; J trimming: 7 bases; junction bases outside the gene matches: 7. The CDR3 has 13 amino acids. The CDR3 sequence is CASTLMGGNEQFF. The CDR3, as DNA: TGTGCCAGCACTCTAATGGGGGGGAATGAGCAGTTCTTC.

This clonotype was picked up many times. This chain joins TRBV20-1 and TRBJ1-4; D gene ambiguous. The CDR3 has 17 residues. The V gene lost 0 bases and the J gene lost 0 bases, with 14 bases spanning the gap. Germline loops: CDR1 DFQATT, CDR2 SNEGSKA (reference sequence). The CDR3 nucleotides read TGCAGTGCTAGAGACTCCCGGACTCTTTCAACTAATGAAAAACTGTTTTTT. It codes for CSARDSRTLSTNEKLFF.

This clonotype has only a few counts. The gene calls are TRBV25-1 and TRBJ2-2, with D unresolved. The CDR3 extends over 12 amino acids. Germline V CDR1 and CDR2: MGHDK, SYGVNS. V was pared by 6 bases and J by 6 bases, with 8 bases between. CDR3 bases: TGTGCCAGCAGATCATTGGCCGGGGAGCTGTTTTTT. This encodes CASRSLAGELFF.

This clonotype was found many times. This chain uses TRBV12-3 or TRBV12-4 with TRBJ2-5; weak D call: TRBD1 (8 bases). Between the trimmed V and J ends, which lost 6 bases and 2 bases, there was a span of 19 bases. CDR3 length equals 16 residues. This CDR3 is CASRSGQGGGQETQYF. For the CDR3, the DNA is TGTGCCAGCAGATCAGGACAGGGAGGGGGACAAGAGACCCAGTACTTC.

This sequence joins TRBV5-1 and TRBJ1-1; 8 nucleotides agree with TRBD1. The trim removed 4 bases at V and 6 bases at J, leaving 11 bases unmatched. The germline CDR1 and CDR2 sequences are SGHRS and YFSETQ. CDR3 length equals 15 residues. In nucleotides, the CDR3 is TGCGCCAGCAGCAGAGCTGGACAGGGAATGCCTGAAGCTTTCTTT. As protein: CASSRAGQGMPEAFF.

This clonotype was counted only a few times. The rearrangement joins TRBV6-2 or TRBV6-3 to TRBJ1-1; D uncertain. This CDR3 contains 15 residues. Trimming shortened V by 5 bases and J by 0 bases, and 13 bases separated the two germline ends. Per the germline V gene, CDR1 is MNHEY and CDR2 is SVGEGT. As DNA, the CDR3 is TGTGCCAGCAGTGCCTCGGAAGGGATGAACACTGAAGCTTTCTTT. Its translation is CASSASEGMNTEAFF.

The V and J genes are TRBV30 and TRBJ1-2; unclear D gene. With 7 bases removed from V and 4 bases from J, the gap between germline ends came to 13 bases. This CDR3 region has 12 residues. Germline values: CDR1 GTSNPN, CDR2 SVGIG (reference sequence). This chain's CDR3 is CAYSGRGYGYTF. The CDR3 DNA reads TGTGCCTACAGCGGGAGAGGCTATGGCTACACCTTC.

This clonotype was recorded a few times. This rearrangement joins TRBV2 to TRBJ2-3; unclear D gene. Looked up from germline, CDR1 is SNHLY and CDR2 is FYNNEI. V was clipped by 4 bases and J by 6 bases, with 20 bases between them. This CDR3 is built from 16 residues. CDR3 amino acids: CASSARIQPDRDTQYF. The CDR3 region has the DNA TGTGCCAGCAGTGCCCGAATCCAACCAGACCGGGATACGCAGTATTTT.

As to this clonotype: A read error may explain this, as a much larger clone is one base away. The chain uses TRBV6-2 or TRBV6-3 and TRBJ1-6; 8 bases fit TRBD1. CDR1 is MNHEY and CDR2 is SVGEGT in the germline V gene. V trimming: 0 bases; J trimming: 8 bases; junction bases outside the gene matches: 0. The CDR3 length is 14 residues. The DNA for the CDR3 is TGTGCCAGCAGTTACTCGACAGGGGATTCACCCCTCCACTTT. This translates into CASSYSTGDSPLHF.

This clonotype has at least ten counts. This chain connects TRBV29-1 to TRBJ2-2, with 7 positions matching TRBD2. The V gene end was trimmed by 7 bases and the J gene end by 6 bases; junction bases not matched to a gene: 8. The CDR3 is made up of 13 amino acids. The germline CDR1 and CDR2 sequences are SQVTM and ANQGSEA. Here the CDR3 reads CSATTSSAGELFF. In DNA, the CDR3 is TGCAGCGCAACGACTAGCTCCGCCGGGGAGCTGTTTTTT.

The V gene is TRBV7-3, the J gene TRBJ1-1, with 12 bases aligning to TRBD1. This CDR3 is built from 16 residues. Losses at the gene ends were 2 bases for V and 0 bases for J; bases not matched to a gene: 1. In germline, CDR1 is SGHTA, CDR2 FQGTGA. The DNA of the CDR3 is TGTGCCAGCAGCTTAGGGACAGGGGGCTTGAACACTGAAGCTTTCTTT. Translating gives CASSLGTGGLNTEAFF.

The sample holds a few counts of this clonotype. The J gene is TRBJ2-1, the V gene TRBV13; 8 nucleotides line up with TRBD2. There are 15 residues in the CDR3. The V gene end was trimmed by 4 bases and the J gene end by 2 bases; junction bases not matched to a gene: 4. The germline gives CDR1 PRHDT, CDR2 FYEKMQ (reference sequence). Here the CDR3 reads CASSSPGGTYNEQFF. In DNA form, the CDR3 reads TGTGCCAGCAGCTCTCCGGGGGGGACCTACAATGAGCAGTTCTTC.

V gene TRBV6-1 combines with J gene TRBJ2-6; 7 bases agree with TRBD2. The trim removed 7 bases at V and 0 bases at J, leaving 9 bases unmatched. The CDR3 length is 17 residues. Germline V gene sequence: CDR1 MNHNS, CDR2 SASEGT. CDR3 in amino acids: CASIEGGAHSGANVLTF. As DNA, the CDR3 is TGTGCCAGCATCGAGGGAGGGGCCCACTCTGGGGCCAACGTCCTGACTTTC.

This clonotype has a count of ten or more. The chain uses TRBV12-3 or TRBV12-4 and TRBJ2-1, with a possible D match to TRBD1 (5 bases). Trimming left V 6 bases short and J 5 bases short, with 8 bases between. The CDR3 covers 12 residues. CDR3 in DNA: TGTGCCAGCAGCGAGACAGACAATGAGCAGTTCTTC. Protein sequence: CASSETDNEQFF.

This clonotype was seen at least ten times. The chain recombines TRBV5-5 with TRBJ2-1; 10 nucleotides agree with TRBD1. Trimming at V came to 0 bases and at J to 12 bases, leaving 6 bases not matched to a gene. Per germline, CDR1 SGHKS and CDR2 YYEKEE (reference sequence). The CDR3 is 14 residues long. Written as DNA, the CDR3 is TGTGCCAGCAGCTTGGCCGGGACAGGGGAAGGGCAGTTCTTC. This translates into CASSLAGTGEGQFF.

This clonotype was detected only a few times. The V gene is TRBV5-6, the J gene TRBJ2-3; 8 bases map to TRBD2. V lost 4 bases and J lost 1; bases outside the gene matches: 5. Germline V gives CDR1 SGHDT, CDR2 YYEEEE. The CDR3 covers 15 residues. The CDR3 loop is CASSPQAGGTDTQYF. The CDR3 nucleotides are TGTGCCAGCAGCCCACAAGCGGGGGGCACAGATACGCAGTATTTT.

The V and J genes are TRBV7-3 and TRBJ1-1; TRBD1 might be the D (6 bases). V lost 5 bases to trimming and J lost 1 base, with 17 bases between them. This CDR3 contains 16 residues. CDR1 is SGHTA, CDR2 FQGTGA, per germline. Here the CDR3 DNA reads TGTGCCAGCAGCCTTACGGAAAACAGGGCGAACACTGAAGCTTTCTTT. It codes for CASSLTENRANTEAFF.